The T cell receptor (beta chain) under discussion was sequenced for a study of blood T cell repertoires in COVID-19. In the study overall: From the United States, Italy and Spain came samples of acute and convalescent COVID-19.

Sequencing used immunoSEQ multiplex PCR; TCRdb keeps in-frame clones, though not all of them. The sample includes over 150,000 clones, approximately 85% seen only once; the top ten take 0.63%. The CDR3 spans 17 residues. Per germline, CDR1 SEHNR and CDR2 FQNEAQ (reference sequence). Losses at the gene ends were 4 bases for V and 5 bases for J; bases not matched to a gene: 7. Seattle researchers signed up patients amid active infection and tracked them longitudinally. The V gene is TRBV7-9, the J gene TRBJ1-6; 11 bases fit TRBD1. This receptor was identified in a man aged 55 to 70 with COVID-19, enrolled during active disease. Material for sequencing was peripheral blood. The DNA for the CDR3 is TGTGCCAGCAGCTCAGCCAGGACAGGGGGCGATAATTCACCCCTCCACTTT. It is translated as CASSSARTGGDNSPLHF.